The 28 T cell receptor beta chains below were found in one sample sequenced in a study of blood T cell repertoires in COVID-19. Measured with immunoSEQ multiplex PCR; TCRdb has only the in-frame clones, and not every one. The sample yields 200,000 to 250,000 clones, around nine tenths seen once. The sample comprised PBMCs or T cells enriched from blood (not recorded which). The receptors stem from a woman in her twenties or thirties who had been exposed to COVID-19.

V and J are TRBV20-1 and TRBJ2-7; tentatively, D is TRBD1 (6 bases). This CDR3 has 13 residues. V lost 3 bases and J lost 0, with 9 bases in between. CDR1 DFQATT and CDR2 SNEGSKA come from the germline V gene (reference sequence). The CDR3 sequence: CSASGQSSYEQYF. CDR3 nucleotide sequence: TGCAGTGCTAGTGGACAGTCCTCCTACGAGCAGTACTTC.

This chain links TRBV15 with TRBJ1-2; D not certain. V was trimmed by 6 bases and J by 6 bases, leaving 14 bases between them. CDR1 and CDR2 (germline): LNHNV, YYDKDF (reference sequence). CDR3 length: 13 residues. The CDR3 here is CATSLRLTDGYTF. The CDR3 region has the DNA TGTGCCACCAGTCTTAGACTCACCGATGGCTACACCTTC.

J is TRBJ1-1 and V is TRBV2; D ambiguous. Trimming shortened V by 9 bases and J by 5 bases, and 16 bases separated the two germline ends. Germline V gene lookup returns CDR1 SNHLY and CDR2 FYNNEI. The CDR3 is 13 amino acids. CDR3: CASIVYPGTEAFF. CDR3 bases: TGTGCCAGTATCGTCTATCCGGGAACTGAAGCTTTCTTT.

This chain uses TRBV9 with TRBJ1-4; tentatively, D is TRBD1 (6 bases). Trimming left V 0 bases short and J 4 bases short, with 10 bases between. This CDR3 comprises 15 residues. Germline V gives CDR1 SGDLS, CDR2 YYNGEE. CDR3 DNA sequence: TGTGCCAGCAGCGTAGAGGGGGACCTTAATGAAAAACTGTTTTTT. Translation: CASSVEGDLNEKLFF.

The V gene is TRBV7-9, the J gene TRBJ2-5; D possibly corresponds to TRBD2 (6 bases). The CDR3 contains 15 residues. V was cut by 2 bases and J by 2 bases, with 12 bases left in between. Germline V CDR1 and CDR2: SEHNR, FQNEAQ (reference sequence). The CDR3 DNA reads as TGTGCCAGCAGCTTAAGAGGTGCGGGACAAGAGACCCAGTACTTC. This sequence encodes CASSLRGAGQETQYF.

To note about this clone: This specimen includes other DNA sequences encoding the same CDR3. This rearrangement joins TRBV9 to TRBJ2-7; possibly TRBD1 for D (6 bases). V lost 0 bases to trimming and J lost 2 bases, with 9 bases between them. Germline V gene lookup returns CDR1 SGDLS and CDR2 YYNGEE. This CDR3 is 14 amino acids long. The CDR3 spells CASSVGRGPYEQYF. For the CDR3, the DNA is TGTGCCAGCAGCGTAGGCAGGGGACCCTACGAGCAGTACTTC.

The chain joins TRBV7-2 to TRBJ2-5; no definite D call. V was trimmed by 6 bases and J by 4 bases, leaving 12 bases between them. This CDR3 contains 13 residues. Germline lookup yields CDR1 SGHTA and CDR2 FQGNSA. CDR3 protein: CASRSWSGETQYF. Here the CDR3 DNA reads TGTGCCAGCAGGAGTTGGTCCGGAGAGACCCAGTACTTC.

In its sample, this clone was seen a few times. This chain joins TRBV27 and TRBJ1-2, with a weak D call TRBD1 (5 bases). The CDR3 is made up of 12 amino acids. V was clipped by 4 bases and J by 8 bases, with 11 bases between them. The germline V gene encodes CDR1 MNHEY and CDR2 SMNVEV (reference sequence). The CDR3 sequence is CASSWRGRGYTF. DNA of the CDR3: TGTGCCAGCAGTTGGAGGGGCAGGGGCTACACCTTC.

This rearrangement joins TRBV12-5 to TRBJ2-7; 7 bases agree with TRBD2. The CDR3 loop spans 15 amino acids. Germline trimming cut 5 bases from V and 7 bases from J; bases unmatched to any gene: 14. Germline V gives CDR1 LGHNT, CDR2 FRNRAP. CDR3: CASGKSGTPSGEQYF. The DNA for the CDR3 is TGTGCTAGTGGTAAGAGCGGGACTCCCTCTGGGGAGCAGTACTTC.

This chain links TRBV14 with TRBJ1-2, with TRBD1 as a possible D gene (6 bases). V was trimmed by 1 base and J by 3 bases, leaving 12 bases between them. The CDR3 loop spans 15 amino acids. CDR1 is SGHDN, CDR2 FVKESK, per germline. The CDR3 DNA sequence: TGTGCCAGCAGCCAAGGCCCAGGGGTGCACTATGGCTACACCTTC. Protein sequence: CASSQGPGVHYGYTF.

As DNA, the CDR3 is TGTGCCAGTAGTAAATTAGCGGGAGGGGAAGATACGCAGTATTTT. The encoded protein is CASSKLAGGEDTQYF. V usage is TRBV19 and J usage is TRBJ2-3; 11 bases fit TRBD2. The germline V gene encodes CDR1 LNHDA and CDR2 SQIVND (reference sequence). V shed 4 bases and J 5 bases; nucleotides not matched to a gene: 5. The CDR3 has 15 residues.

The genes are TRBV16 and TRBJ2-2; TRBD1 might be the D (6 bases). Germline V gene lookup returns CDR1 KGHSY and CDR2 FQNENV. The CDR3 covers 17 residues. Trimming stripped 2 bases from V and 3 bases from J, with 16 bases between. DNA for the CDR3: TGTGCCAGCAGCCAACGTTCAGGGGTGTGGGACACCGGGGAGCTGTTTTTT. Protein: CASSQRSGVWDTGELFF.

The V call is TRBV2, the J call TRBJ1-4; D gene unclear. CDR1 and CDR2 (germline): SNHLY, FYNNEI. CDR3 size: 13 residues. The V end was cut by 7 bases, the J end by 5 bases, with 11 bases between. This chain's CDR3 is CASMRGWNEKLFF. As DNA, the CDR3 is TGTGCCAGCATGCGGGGATGGAATGAAAAACTGTTTTTT.

The V call is TRBV2, the J call TRBJ1-2, with D hard to call. V was trimmed by 6 bases and J by 4 bases, leaving 6 bases between them. The CDR3 loop spans 11 amino acids. Germline CDR1 reads SNHLY; CDR2 reads FYNNEI. The CDR3 sequence: CASRAGYGYTF. The CDR3, as DNA: TGTGCCAGCAGGGCAGGCTATGGCTACACCTTC. Together with reference TRBV2 and TRBJ1-2, the CDR3 gives the full variable domain: EPEVTQTPSHQVTQMGQEVILRCVPISNHLYFYWYRQILGQKVEFLVSFYNNEISEKSEIFDDQFSVERPDGSNFTLKIRSTKLEDSAMYFCASRAGYGYTFGSGTRLTVV.

V usage is TRBV5-1 and J usage is TRBJ2-7; TRBD1 matches 8 bases. Germline CDR1 is SGHRS and CDR2 is YFSETQ. CDR3 length: 16 residues. Unmatched junction bases numbered 8, after V lost 3 bases and J lost 0 bases. As DNA, the CDR3 is TGCGCCAGCAGCTCCGGGACAGGCACCTCCTCCTACGAGCAGTACTTC. Amino acids: CASSSGTGTSSYEQYF.

The chain combines TRBV20-1 with TRBJ2-1; 7 bases line up with TRBD2. The CDR3 runs 16 residues. The junction had 9 bases not matched to a gene; V was cut back by 3 bases and J by 1 base. CDR1 is DFQATT and CDR2 is SNEGSKA in the germline V gene (reference sequence). CDR3 sequence reads: CSASQSAGVSYNEQFF. Here the CDR3 DNA reads TGCAGTGCTAGTCAATCGGCGGGAGTTTCCTACAATGAGCAGTTCTTC.

The chain joins TRBV11-2 to TRBJ2-2; D might be TRBD2 (6 bases). Germline lookup yields CDR1 SGHAT and CDR2 FQNNGV. Trimming removed 10 bases from V and 4 bases from J, with 16 bases in between. The CDR3 is 14 amino acids. Here the CDR3 reads CATEAGGSTGELFF. The CDR3 DNA reads as TGTGCCACGGAGGCTGGGGGGAGCACCGGGGAGCTGTTTTTT.

The V and J genes are TRBV14 and TRBJ2-1; 12 bases agree with TRBD2. Trimming at V came to 0 bases and at J to 0 bases, leaving 9 bases not matched to a gene. CDR3 length: 20 residues. Germline lookup yields CDR1 SGHDN and CDR2 FVKESK. The CDR3 DNA is TGTGCCAGCAGCCAAGATCCAACTAGCGGGAGGTTTAGCTCCTACAATGAGCAGTTCTTC. It is translated as CASSQDPTSGRFSSYNEQFF.

This clone was picked up one time. The chain carries TRBV5-5 and TRBJ1-6; D unresolved. The ends were cut back, 0 bases at V and 4 bases at J, with 5 bases in the middle. Per the germline V gene, CDR1 is SGHKS and CDR2 is YYEKEE (reference sequence). The CDR3 runs 14 residues. The CDR3 DNA reads TGTGCCAGCAGCTTGGGCGGGTATAATTCACCCCTCCACTTT. Protein sequence: CASSLGGYNSPLHF.

Regarding this clone: Other DNA sequences from this sample encode an identical CDR3 as well. The rearrangement links TRBV5-1 to TRBJ2-1; 10 bases agree with TRBD2. The CDR3 extends over 14 amino acids. Germline V CDR1 and CDR2: SGHRS, YFSETQ. J was trimmed by 5 bases and V by 4 bases; bases with no gene match: 3. DNA of the CDR3: TGCGCCAGCAGCCCTGGACTAGCGGACAATGAGCAGTTCTTC. Amino acid sequence: CASSPGLADNEQFF.

This clone was counted a few times. The chain is built from TRBV24-1 and TRBJ2-2; D remains ambiguous. Germline assignment: CDR1 KGHDR and CDR2 SFDVKD. The CDR3 is 11 amino acids. V lost 8 bases, J lost 6 bases, and 6 bases lay in between. This CDR3 reads CATTNSGELFF. CDR3 DNA sequence: TGTGCCACCACCAACTCCGGGGAGCTGTTTTTT.

V gene TRBV12-3 or TRBV12-4 combines with J gene TRBJ1-4; 9 bases match TRBD1. V trimming: 6 bases; J trimming: 13 bases; junction bases outside the gene matches: 3. The CDR3 totals 11 residues. The CDR3 DNA follows: TGTGCCAGCAGACAGGGGGCTGGACTGTTTTTT. Translated: CASRQGAGLFF.

The chain has TRBV5-3 and TRBJ2-5, with D perhaps TRBD1 (6 bases). TRBV5-3 is noted as an ORF with a role that remains uncertain. CDR3 length: 17 amino acids. The germline V and J ends were trimmed by 2 bases and 2 bases, with 19 bases remaining between them. The CDR3 here is CARSFRPGTTTQETQYF. Here the CDR3 DNA reads TGTGCCAGAAGCTTCCGCCCTGGGACAACTACTCAAGAGACCCAGTACTTC.

The rearrangement joins TRBV5-4 to TRBJ2-3; D remains ambiguous. V lost 0 bases and J lost 4, with 6 bases in between. The CDR3 contains 13 residues. The germline CDR1 and CDR2 sequences are SGHNT and YYREEE (reference sequence). CDR3 sequence: CASSLGGPDTQYF. In DNA form, the CDR3 reads TGTGCCAGCAGCTTGGGAGGTCCAGATACGCAGTATTTT. Variable domain in full (rest from reference TRBV5-4 and TRBJ2-3): ETGVTQSPTHLIKTRGQQVTLRCSSQSGHNTVSWYQQALGQGPQFIFQYYREEENGRGNFPPRFSGLQFPNYSSELNVNALELDDSALYLCASSLGGPDTQYFGPGTRLTVL.

The chain is built from TRBV2 and TRBJ1-5; 10 bases are shared with TRBD1. Trimming removed 4 bases from V and 7 bases from J; junction bases left unmatched: 7. Germline loops: CDR1 SNHLY, CDR2 FYNNEI. The CDR3 runs to 15 residues. CDR3 DNA: TGTGCCAGCAGTGCTGGGACAGGGGCTCTCCAGCCCCAGCATTTT. It specifies CASSAGTGALQPQHF.

The chain employs TRBV11-3 and TRBJ1-1, with TRBD1 matching 11 bases. The V segment lost 4 bases and the J segment 1 base; nucleotides outside the gene matches: 8. The CDR3 has 17 amino acids. Germline CDR1 is SGHNT and CDR2 is YENEEA. The CDR3: CASSSSDRGLANTEAFF. For the CDR3, the DNA is TGTGCCAGCAGCTCATCGGACAGGGGGCTTGCGAACACTGAAGCTTTCTTT.

This sequence joins TRBV27 and TRBJ2-7; no firm D call. The germline CDR1 and CDR2 sequences are MNHEY and SMNVEV (reference sequence). V shed 3 bases and J shed 4 bases, with 13 bases lying between them. The CDR3 covers 14 residues. The CDR3 protein is CASSFGNRAYEQYF. DNA for the CDR3: TGTGCCAGCAGTTTCGGTAACAGAGCTTACGAGCAGTACTTC.

The rearrangement joins TRBV19 to TRBJ2-2, with 9 bases lining up with TRBD1. V shed 6 bases, J shed 4 bases, and the junction held 3 bases outside the gene matches. The V gene's germline CDR1 is LNHDA and CDR2 SQIVND (reference sequence). This CDR3 is 14 amino acids long. CDR3 nucleotide sequence: TGTGCCAGTAGGAGGACAGGGGCCACCGGGGAGCTGTTTTTT. This codes for CASRRTGATGELFF.